The next 16 T cell receptor beta chains were all read from a single sample in a study of T cells after yellow fever vaccination. TCRdb reprocessed the 5' RACE reads via MiXCR and lists one record per CDR3 protein. Among some 120,000 distinct CDR3 sequences listed, roughly 8.2% were seen once. This material consisted of CD8+ T cells sorted from PBMCs, taken on the day of the yellow fever booster vaccination. Receptors were obtained from a man aged 18 to 30 who received the YFV17D yellow fever vaccine.

This clonotype was counted at least ten times. DNA for the CDR3: TGTGCCAGCAGTGGGACGGAGAGCTCTGGGGCCAACGTCCTGACTTTC. Residues: CASSGTESSGANVLTF. The chain recombines TRBV6-2 or TRBV6-3 with TRBJ2-6, with D possibly being TRBD1 or TRBD2 (5 bases each). The CDR3 is made up of 16 amino acids. Germline V gene sequence: CDR1 MNHEY, CDR2 SVGEGT. V gave up 5 bases and J gave up 0 bases, with 11 bases separating them.

In this sample, this clonotype turned up many times. The chain combines TRBV29-1 with TRBJ2-3; D gene ambiguous. CDR1 SQVTM and CDR2 ANQGSEA come from the germline V gene. The ends were cut back, 4 bases at V and 6 bases at J, with 5 bases in the middle. This CDR3 spans 10 amino acids. The DNA of the CDR3 is TGCAGCGTTGGTTTTGATACGCAGTATTTT. Encoded protein: CSVGFDTQYF.

This clonotype was seen only a few times. V gene TRBV12-3 or TRBV12-4 combines with J gene TRBJ1-2; possible D gene TRBD1, 6 bases. V lost 3 bases and J 3 bases, leaving 20 bases between the germline ends. This CDR3 spans 17 amino acids. The CDR3 reads CASSFSDRTAKYYGYTF. CDR3 DNA: TGTGCCAGCAGTTTTTCAGACCGGACAGCAAAATACTATGGCTACACCTTC.

This clonotype was detected a few times. The rearrangement links TRBV20-1 to TRBJ2-3; D not resolved. This CDR3 has 14 amino acids. Germline V gene lookup returns CDR1 DFQATT and CDR2 SNEGSKA (reference sequence). V was cut by 6 bases and J by 0 bases, with 13 bases left in between. CDR3: CSARATTSTDTQYF. Written as DNA, the CDR3 is TGCAGTGCCCGTGCGACCACTAGCACAGATACGCAGTATTTT.

This clonotype occurred a few times. This chain connects TRBV6-2 or TRBV6-3 to TRBJ1-5; D unresolved. This CDR3 spans 13 amino acids. Trimming took off 8 bases at V and 9 bases at J, with 17 bases between the two ends. CDR1 MNHEY and CDR2 SVGEGT come from the germline V gene. CDR3 sequence (DNA): TGTGCCAGCTGGGAAAGTGGATATCCGCCCCAGCATTTT. It specifies CASWESGYPPQHF.

This clonotype has just a few counts. V usage is TRBV10-3 and J usage is TRBJ2-5; TRBD1 matches 7 bases. The CDR3 is 14 residues long. The germline V gene encodes CDR1 ENHRY and CDR2 SYGVKD. V was pared by 6 bases and J by 4 bases, with 8 bases of the junction left unmatched. The CDR3 DNA reads as TGTGCCATCAGGGGGAACAGGGGTTTAGAGACCCAGTACTTC. Translated: CAIRGNRGLETQYF.

This chain links TRBV6-4 with TRBJ1-1, with no clear D. V gave up 2 bases and J gave up 1 base, with 11 bases separating them. CDR1 MRHNA and CDR2 SNTAGT come from the germline V gene. The CDR3 spans 15 residues. The CDR3 DNA is TGTGCCAGCAGTGACGAGGAGAGAAAGAACACTGAAGCTTTCTTT. It specifies CASSDEERKNTEAFF.

This chain uses TRBV30 with TRBJ1-2; 9 nucleotides align to TRBD1. With 6 bases clipped from V and 4 bases from J, the junction kept 9 bases outside the gene matches. Per germline, CDR1 GTSNPN and CDR2 SVGIG (reference sequence). The CDR3 covers 14 residues. The CDR3 here is CACENRGQSYGYTF. For the CDR3, the DNA is TGTGCCTGCGAAAACAGGGGGCAGAGCTATGGCTACACCTTC.

This clonotype was counted between two and nine times. The V gene is TRBV10-2, the J gene TRBJ1-2; the D gene is possibly TRBD1 (5 bases). This CDR3 spans 18 amino acids. Trimming took 2 bases from V and 6 from J, leaving 25 bases between them. Germline assignment: CDR1 WSHSY and CDR2 SAAADI. CDR3 in amino acids: CASSERAWIGTSNDGYTF. CDR3 nucleotide sequence: TGCGCCAGCAGTGAGCGAGCCTGGATTGGGACTTCTAATGATGGCTACACCTTC.

In this sample, this clonotype turned up a few times. The genes are TRBV6-5 and TRBJ2-5, with no clear D. Looked up from germline, CDR1 is MNHEY and CDR2 is SVGAGI. The CDR3 extends over 13 amino acids. Trimming removed 7 bases from V and 5 bases from J, with 14 bases in between. The CDR3 region is CASTPVLGETQYF. The CDR3, as DNA: TGTGCCAGCACCCCGGTCCTTGGGGAGACCCAGTACTTC.

This clonotype was found a few times. CDR3 DNA sequence: TGTGCCAGCACCCAACACAACGAAAGGACCCAGTACTTC. Its protein product is CASTQHNERTQYF. V and J are TRBV12-3 or TRBV12-4 and TRBJ2-5; no clear D gene. V dropped 7 bases and J dropped 7 bases, with 16 bases sitting between them. The CDR3 is 13 amino acids.

This clonotype was seen more than once but under ten times. The chain carries TRBV5-6 and TRBJ2-4; D ambiguous. The CDR3 spans 13 residues. Germline loops: CDR1 SGHDT, CDR2 YYEEEE. Trimming took off 2 bases at V and 8 bases at J, with 11 bases between the two ends. CDR3 loop: CASSFGVPHIQYF. As DNA, the CDR3 is TGTGCCAGCAGCTTCGGCGTGCCCCACATTCAGTACTTC.

This clonotype was counted many times. The J gene is TRBJ1-1, the V gene TRBV11-1, with D possibly TRBD1 on 5 matching bases. This CDR3 contains 14 residues. Trimming took 3 bases from V and 1 from J, leaving 9 bases between them. From germline, CDR1 is SGHAT and CDR2 FQDESV (reference sequence). The CDR3 bases are TGTGCCAGCAGCTTCGGGACGGCGAACACTGAAGCTTTCTTT. Its translation: CASSFGTANTEAFF.

The chain links TRBV12-3 or TRBV12-4 to TRBJ2-5, with 11 bases fitting TRBD2. The CDR3 is made up of 16 amino acids. The junction had 9 bases not matched to a gene; V was cut back by 4 bases and J by 5 bases. The DNA for the CDR3 is TGTGCCAGCAGTTCTATGAGTAGCGGGGGGGCGGAGACCCAGTACTTC. It translates to CASSSMSSGGAETQYF.

This clonotype was recorded a few times. The rearrangement joins TRBV29-1 to TRBJ1-1; D unclear. The CDR3 is 12 amino acids. Germline CDR1 SQVTM, CDR2 ANQGSEA. V was clipped by 7 bases and J by 3 bases, with 12 bases between them. CDR3 loop: CSAPSWDTEAFF. CDR3 coding DNA: TGCAGCGCGCCGAGTTGGGACACTGAAGCTTTCTTT.

This clonotype was observed a few times. V is TRBV12-3 or TRBV12-4 and J is TRBJ1-2, with D possibly matching TRBD1 (6 bases). The length of the CDR3 is 12 residues. Deletions cut 6 bases from V and 8 bases from J, with 13 bases between. As DNA, the CDR3 is TGTGCCAGCAGCCCCAGGGGCCCAGGCTACACCTTC. Translated: CASSPRGPGYTF.